The entry below gives a single T cell receptor beta chain sequence along with its context. In the authors' methods: From reference gene primer amplification, estimates of nucleated cell counts were derived. The protocol was immunoSEQ multiplex PCR, while the TCRdb copy is restricted to in-frame clones and leaves out a portion. The DNA gave D and trimming, while V, J and clone size come from that table. The sample comprises approximately 330,000 clones, roughly 87% of which are singletons, and roughly 8.9% rests with the top ten. The V and J ends lost 3 bases and 2 bases, in that order; junction bases with no gene match: 11. This CDR3 is 19 amino acids long. CDR1 and CDR2 (germline): LGHDT, YNNKEL (reference sequence). This specimen belongs to a study of blood T cell repertoires in COVID-19. Background on the study: COVID-19 samples from acute and convalescent phases originated in the United States, Italy and Spain.

This chain connects TRBV3-1 (or the pseudogene TRBV3-2) to TRBJ2-1, with 12 bases identical to TRBD2. The sequenced sample was peripheral blood. The TCR comes from a man aged 25-45 years with COVID-19, enrolled during active disease. CDR3 sequence (DNA): TGTGCCAGCAGCCAGTTGGTTTCTAGCGGGAGGGCCACCTACAATGAGCAGTTCTTC. Translation gives CASSQLVSSGRATYNEQFF.